The 10 T cell receptor beta chains below come from one sample, sequenced in a study of blood T cell repertoires in COVID-19. Using immunoSEQ multiplex PCR, the repertoire was profiled, and TCRdb retains in-frame clones only, with some absent. Among tens of thousands of clones listed, approximately 80% were seen once. The sequencing sample was made of peripheral blood. The receptor source for this set is an older man with COVID-19, enrolled during active disease.

This clone has just a few counts. The V call is TRBV5-1, the J call TRBJ1-6, with 7 positions matching TRBD1. Germline values: CDR1 SGHRS, CDR2 YFSETQ. The CDR3 is 14 amino acids. Trimming took 2 bases from V and 9 from J; bases not matched to a gene: 5. The CDR3 DNA reads as TGCGCCAGCAGCTTACAGGGGTTGAGTTCACCCCTCCACTTT. Its translation: CASSLQGLSSPLHF.

The J gene is TRBJ2-3, the V gene TRBV7-2; D call uncertain. CDR3 length equals 14 residues. Germline CDR1 is SGHTA and CDR2 is FQGNSA. V was pared by 1 base and J by 0 bases, with 5 bases between. CDR3 in amino acids: CASSLGLSTDTQYF. CDR3 bases: TGTGCCAGCAGCTTAGGTCTTAGCACAGATACGCAGTATTTT.

The chain uses TRBV15 and TRBJ2-7, with 7 bases matching TRBD1. The germline CDR1 and CDR2 sequences are LNHNV and YYDKDF (reference sequence). V lost 5 bases to trimming and J lost 3 bases; unmatched junction nucleotides: 7. This CDR3 comprises 14 residues. CDR3 amino acids: CATSGTGVGYEQYF. The CDR3 DNA sequence: TGTGCCACCAGCGGCACAGGGGTGGGCTACGAGCAGTACTTC.

The chain has TRBV5-5 and TRBJ2-7, with D possibly being TRBD1 (5 bases). Per the germline V gene, CDR1 is SGHKS and CDR2 is YYEKEE (reference sequence). Trimming left V 0 bases short and J 2 bases short, with 9 bases between. The CDR3 runs to 14 residues. The CDR3 DNA reads as TGTGCCAGCAGCTTGGGGACACCTCCCTACGAGCAGTACTTC. Its protein is CASSLGTPPYEQYF. Complete variable domain (other parts from reference TRBV5-5 and TRBJ2-7): DAGVTQSPTHLIKTRGQQVTLRCSPISGHKSVSWYQQVLGQGPQFIFQYYEKEERGRGNFPDRFSARQFPNYSSELNVNALLLGDSALYLCASSLGTPPYEQYFGPGTRLTVT.

This clone has only one observation. The gene calls are TRBV28 and TRBJ1-2; D gene uncertain. CDR1 MDHEN and CDR2 SYDVKM come from the germline V gene. CDR3 length equals 13 residues. V shed 3 bases and J shed 8 bases, with 13 bases lying between them. CDR3 nucleotides: TGTGCCAGCAGTTTGGGCTGGGCTGAGGGCTACACCTTC. Its translation is CASSLGWAEGYTF.

In DNA, the CDR3 is TGTGCCAGCAGCGTAGGACAGGGGGCATCCGGGGAGCTGTTTTTT. It encodes CASSVGQGASGELFF. The V call is TRBV9, the J call TRBJ2-2, with 10 bases matching TRBD1. The CDR3 is made up of 15 amino acids. J gave up 6 bases and V 0 bases, and 2 bases lay outside the gene matches. The germline gives CDR1 SGDLS, CDR2 YYNGEE.

The CDR3 coding sequence is TGCGCCAGCAGCCCCGGACAGGCTTTTAATGAAAAACTGTTTTTT. Its translation is CASSPGQAFNEKLFF. V and J are TRBV5-1 and TRBJ1-4; 7 bases are a match to TRBD1. CDR3 length: 15 amino acids. The V gene's germline CDR1 is SGHRS and CDR2 YFSETQ. V was pared by 4 bases and J by 4 bases, with 7 bases of the junction left unmatched.

The CDR3 is CASSFSEQFF. In DNA form, the CDR3 reads TGTGCCAGCAGTTTCAGTGAGCAGTTCTTC. The chain employs TRBV28 and TRBJ2-1, with D uncertain. The CDR3 runs to 10 residues. V was pared by 3 bases and J by 9 bases, with 3 bases between. The germline V gene has CDR1 MDHEN and CDR2 SYDVKM.

The rearrangement links TRBV6-1 to TRBJ2-1; D remains ambiguous. Per the germline V gene, CDR1 is MNHNS and CDR2 is SASEGT. There are 16 residues in the CDR3. Trimming pared 2 bases from V and 4 bases from J, leaving 15 bases between. CDR3 loop: CASSEFPAAAYNEQFF. In DNA form, the CDR3 reads TGTGCCAGCAGTGAATTTCCGGCGGCAGCTTACAATGAGCAGTTCTTC.

The sample holds a few counts of this clone. The chain recombines TRBV2 with TRBJ1-5; D remains ambiguous. Trimming shortened V by 6 bases and J by 0 bases, and 15 bases separated the two germline ends. The CDR3 covers 16 residues. Germline V lookup: CDR1 SNHLY, CDR2 FYNNEI. CDR3 sequence reads: CASSAIHSFSNQPQHF. CDR3 DNA sequence: TGTGCCAGCAGCGCGATACACAGCTTTAGCAATCAGCCCCAGCATTTT.